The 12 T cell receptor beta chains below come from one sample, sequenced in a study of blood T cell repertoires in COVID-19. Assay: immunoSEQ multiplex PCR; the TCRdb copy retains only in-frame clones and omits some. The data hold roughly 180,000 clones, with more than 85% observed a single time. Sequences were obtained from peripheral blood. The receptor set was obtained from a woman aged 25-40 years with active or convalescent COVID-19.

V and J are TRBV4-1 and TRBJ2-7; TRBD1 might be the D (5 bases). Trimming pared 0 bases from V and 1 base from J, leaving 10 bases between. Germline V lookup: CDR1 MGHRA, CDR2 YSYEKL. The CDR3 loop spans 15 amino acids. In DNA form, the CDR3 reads TGCGCCAGCAGCCAAGATGCAGGGTATTCCTACGAGCAGTACTTC. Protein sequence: CASSQDAGYSYEQYF.

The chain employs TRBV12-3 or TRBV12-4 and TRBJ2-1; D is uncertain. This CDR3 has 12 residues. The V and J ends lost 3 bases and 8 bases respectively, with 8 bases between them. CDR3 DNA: TGTGCCAGCAGTTTTAGTTTGGATGAGCAGTTCTTC. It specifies CASSFSLDEQFF.

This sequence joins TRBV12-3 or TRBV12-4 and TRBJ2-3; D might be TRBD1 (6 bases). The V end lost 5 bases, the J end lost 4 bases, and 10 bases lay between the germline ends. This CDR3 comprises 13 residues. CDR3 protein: CASSNRVSDTQYF. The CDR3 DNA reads TGTGCCAGCAGTAACAGGGTTTCAGATACGCAGTATTTT.

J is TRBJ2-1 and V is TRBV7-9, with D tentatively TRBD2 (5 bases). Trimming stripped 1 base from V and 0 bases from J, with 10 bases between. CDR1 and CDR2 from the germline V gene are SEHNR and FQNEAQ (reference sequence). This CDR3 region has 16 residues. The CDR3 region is CASSLGTPSSYNEQFF. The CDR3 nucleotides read TGTGCCAGCAGCTTAGGGACTCCAAGCTCCTACAATGAGCAGTTCTTC. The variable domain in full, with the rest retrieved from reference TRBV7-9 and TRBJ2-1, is DTGVSQNPRHKITKRGQNVTFRCDPISEHNRLYWYRQTLGQGPEFLTYFQNEAQLEKSRLLSDRFSAERPKGSFSTLEIQRTEQGDSAMYLCASSLGTPSSYNEQFFGPGTRLTVL.

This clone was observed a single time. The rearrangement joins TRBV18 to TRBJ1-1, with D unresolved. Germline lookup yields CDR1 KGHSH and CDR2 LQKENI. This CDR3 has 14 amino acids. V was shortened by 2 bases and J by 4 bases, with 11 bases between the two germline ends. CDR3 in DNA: TGTGCCAGCTCACCAGGGTTTTCGGGCACTGAAGCTTTCTTT. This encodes CASSPGFSGTEAFF.

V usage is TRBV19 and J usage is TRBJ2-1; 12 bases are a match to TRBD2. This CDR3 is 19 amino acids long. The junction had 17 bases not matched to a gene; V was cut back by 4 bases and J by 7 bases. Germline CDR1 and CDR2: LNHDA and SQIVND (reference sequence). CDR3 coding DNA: TGTGCCAGTAGTACCCGTCCTAGCGGGAGGGCCATACTGCGGAATGAGCAGTTCTTC. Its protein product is CASSTRPSGRAILRNEQFF.

The CDR3 DNA is TGTGCCTGGAGTGTAGGTTGGCAGGGAAGTCAGCCCCAGCATTTT. Amino acids: CAWSVGWQGSQPQHF. J is TRBJ1-5 and V is TRBV30; D possibly corresponds to TRBD1 (5 bases). The CDR3 is 15 amino acids. CDR1 is GTSNPN and CDR2 is SVGIG in the germline V gene (reference sequence). V was trimmed by 0 bases and J by 6 bases, leaving 15 bases between them.

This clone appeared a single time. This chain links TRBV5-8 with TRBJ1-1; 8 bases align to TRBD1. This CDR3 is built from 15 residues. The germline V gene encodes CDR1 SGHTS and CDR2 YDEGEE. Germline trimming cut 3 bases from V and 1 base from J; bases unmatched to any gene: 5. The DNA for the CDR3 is TGTGCCAGCAGCTCCAGGGGGCCGCGGAACACTGAAGCTTTCTTT. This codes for CASSSRGPRNTEAFF. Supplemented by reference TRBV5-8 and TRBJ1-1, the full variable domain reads EAGVTQSPTHLIKTRGQQATLRCSPISGHTSVYWYQQALGLGLQFLLWYDEGEERNRGNFPPRFSGRQFPNYSSELNVNALELEDSALYLCASSSRGPRNTEAFFGQGTRLTVV.

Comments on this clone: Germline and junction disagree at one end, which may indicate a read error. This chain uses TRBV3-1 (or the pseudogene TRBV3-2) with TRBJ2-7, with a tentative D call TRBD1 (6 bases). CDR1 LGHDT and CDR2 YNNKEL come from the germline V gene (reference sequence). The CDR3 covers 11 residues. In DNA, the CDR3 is TGTGCCAGCAGCCACACGGGACACCCCAACTTC. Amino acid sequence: CASSHTGHPNF.

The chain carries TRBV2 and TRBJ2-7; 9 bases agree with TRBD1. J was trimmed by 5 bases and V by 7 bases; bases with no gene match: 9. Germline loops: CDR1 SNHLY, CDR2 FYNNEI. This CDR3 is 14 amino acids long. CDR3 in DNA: TGTGCCAGCACGAAGGGACAGGGATTCCACGAGCAGTACTTC. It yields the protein CASTKGQGFHEQYF.

CDR3 in amino acids: CASSLDADRNTEAFF. Written as DNA, the CDR3 is TGTGCCAGCAGTTTAGACGCGGACAGGAACACTGAAGCTTTCTTT. This sequence joins TRBV27 and TRBJ1-1; the D gene is possibly TRBD1 (6 bases). This CDR3 has 15 residues. Germline CDR1 MNHEY, CDR2 SMNVEV (reference sequence). V was trimmed by 2 bases and J by 1 base, leaving 11 bases between them.

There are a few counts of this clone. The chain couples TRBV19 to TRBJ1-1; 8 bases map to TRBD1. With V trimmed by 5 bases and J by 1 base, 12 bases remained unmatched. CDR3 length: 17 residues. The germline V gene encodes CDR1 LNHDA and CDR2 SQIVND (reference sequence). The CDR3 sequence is CASSGRQGRRGNTEAFF. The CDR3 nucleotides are TGTGCCAGTAGTGGCCGACAGGGGCGAAGAGGGAACACTGAAGCTTTCTTT.